The 16 T cell receptor beta chains below were found in one sample sequenced in a study of cytomegalovirus exposure and HLA in healthy donors. PCR primers comprised 60 Vbeta and 13 Jbeta primers. Profiling relied on immunoSEQ multiplex PCR, and the TCRdb table lists in-frame clones only, not all of them. The sample has 150,000 to 200,000 clones, about 78% seen once. The sequencing sample was made of PBMCs. The receptors come from a male donor in good health and CMV-seronegative.

The table lists this clone with a count of one. The V call is TRBV2, the J call TRBJ1-6; D perhaps matches TRBD1 (5 bases). CDR1 SNHLY and CDR2 FYNNEI come from the germline V gene. CDR3 length: 16 amino acids. Trimming cost V 1 base and J 5 bases, with 12 bases left between them. The CDR3 loop is CASSEESGGNNSPLHF. Here the CDR3 DNA reads TGTGCCAGCAGTGAAGAGTCCGGGGGGAATAATTCACCCCTCCACTTT.

The chain employs TRBV11-1 and TRBJ2-7; 9 nucleotides line up with TRBD1. CDR3 length: 14 amino acids. CDR1 is SGHAT, CDR2 FQDESV, per germline (reference sequence). V gave up 5 bases and J gave up 1 base; unmatched junction bases: 3. In DNA, the CDR3 is TGTGCCAGCAGCATGGACAGGGGTTCCTACGAGCAGTACTTC. Translating gives CASSMDRGSYEQYF.

The chain links TRBV9 to TRBJ1-4; 9 bases fit TRBD1. The CDR3 has 15 amino acids. The germline CDR1 and CDR2 sequences are SGDLS and YYNGEE. Unmatched junction bases numbered 6, after V lost 4 bases and J lost 5 bases. The CDR3 region is CASSPRTGANEKLFF. CDR3 DNA sequence: TGTGCCAGCAGCCCCCGGACAGGGGCCAATGAAAAACTGTTTTTT.

CDR3 sequence reads: CAISGYGGIYEQYF. The DNA of the CDR3 is TGTGCCATCAGTGGGTATGGAGGGATCTACGAGCAGTACTTC. The gene calls are TRBV10-3 and TRBJ2-7; D perhaps matches TRBD2 (6 bases). V lost 4 bases and J lost 3, with 13 bases in between. The CDR3 covers 14 residues. CDR1 is ENHRY, CDR2 SYGVKD, per germline.

This clone occurred a few times. This rearrangement joins TRBV7-2 to TRBJ1-1; D is perhaps TRBD1 (6 bases). V dropped 5 bases and J dropped 11 bases, with 15 bases sitting between them. The germline CDR1 and CDR2 sequences are SGHTA and FQGNSA. The CDR3 has 12 amino acids. CDR3 amino acids: CASSTTGRLAFF. CDR3 DNA sequence: TGTGCCAGCAGCACAACAGGGAGATTGGCTTTCTTT.

The V gene is TRBV7-2, the J gene TRBJ2-2; 8 positions agree with TRBD1. This CDR3 contains 15 residues. With 2 bases clipped from V and 7 bases from J, the junction kept 6 bases outside the gene matches. CDR1 and CDR2 (germline): SGHTA, FQGNSA. Written as DNA, the CDR3 is TGTGCCAGCAGCTTAAGGCAGGGGGCGGGCGGGGAGCTGTTTTTT. Protein sequence: CASSLRQGAGGELFF.

The table lists this clone with a count of one. J is TRBJ1-2 and V is TRBV6-5, with D perhaps matching TRBD1 (6 bases). The CDR3 consists of 14 residues. The germline V and J ends were trimmed by 5 bases and 7 bases, with 17 bases remaining between them. In germline, CDR1 is MNHEY, CDR2 SVGAGI. DNA for the CDR3: TGTGCCAGCAGTGGGACAACGGACCCGGGTGGCTACACCTTC. Residues: CASSGTTDPGGYTF.

The V call is TRBV6-6, the J call TRBJ2-1; 14 nucleotides line up with TRBD2. This CDR3 has 15 residues. Germline CDR1 and CDR2: MNHNY and SVGAGI (reference sequence). The V gene end was trimmed by 0 bases and the J gene end by 9 bases; junction bases not matched to a gene: 1. The CDR3 DNA reads as TGTGCCAGCAGTTACTCTGGACTAGCGGGGGGTGAGCAGTTCTTC. Protein product: CASSYSGLAGGEQFF.

This chain links TRBV21-1 with TRBJ2-7; TRBD1 was called by the table and not checked on the DNA. TRBV21-1 is a pseudogene segment. The CDR3 consists of 16 residues. The chain's CDR3 is CASSKVRDSRSYEQYF. The CDR3, as DNA: TGTGCCAGCAGCAAAGTCAGGGACAGTAGATCCTACGAGCAGTACTTC.

V gene TRBV7-3 combines with J gene TRBJ2-5, with TRBD2 identical over 11 bases. The CDR3 is 15 amino acids. Per germline, CDR1 SGHTA and CDR2 FQGTGA. The V and J ends lost 2 bases and 5 bases, in that order; junction bases with no gene match: 4. CDR3 loop: CASSLGTSGFETQYF. The CDR3 DNA follows: TGTGCCAGCAGCTTAGGGACTAGCGGATTCGAGACCCAGTACTTC.

This chain connects TRBV7-3 to TRBJ2-1; D not certain. V was pared by 2 bases and J by 2 bases, with 4 bases between. Germline loops: CDR1 SGHTA, CDR2 FQGTGA. This CDR3 region has 13 residues. In DNA form, the CDR3 reads TGTGCCAGCAGCTTAGGGCCCTACAATGAGCAGTTCTTC. Translating gives CASSLGPYNEQFF.

This chain joins TRBV7-3 and TRBJ2-1; 8 nucleotides align to TRBD2. The germline CDR1 and CDR2 sequences are SGHTA and FQGTGA. The V gene end was trimmed by 5 bases and the J gene end by 3 bases; junction bases not matched to a gene: 9. This CDR3 spans 16 amino acids. This CDR3 reads CASSPEGTSFYNEQFF. CDR3 in DNA: TGTGCCAGCAGCCCAGAGGGGACTAGTTTCTACAATGAGCAGTTCTTC.

The genes are TRBV11-3 and TRBJ2-1, with 13 nucleotides matching TRBD2. Germline V gene sequence: CDR1 SGHNT, CDR2 YENEEA. V gave up 3 bases and J gave up 5 bases; unmatched junction bases: 4. The CDR3 spans 16 residues. The chain's CDR3 is CASSFSGLAGNNEQFF. The CDR3 nucleotides are TGTGCCAGCAGCTTCTCGGGACTAGCGGGAAACAATGAGCAGTTCTTC.

This rearrangement joins TRBV10-3 to TRBJ2-1, with 7 bases matching TRBD1. This CDR3 has 12 amino acids. The germline CDR1 and CDR2 sequences are ENHRY and SYGVKD. Germline trimming cut 6 bases from V and 10 bases from J; bases unmatched to any gene: 6. The chain's CDR3 is CAIRGQLGEQFF. The DNA for the CDR3 is TGTGCCATCAGGGGACAGCTCGGGGAGCAGTTCTTC.

This clone has only one observation. This chain connects TRBV7-8 to TRBJ1-4; D not resolved. Looked up from germline, CDR1 is SGHVS and CDR2 is FQNEAQ. The CDR3 sequence is 10 residues long. V lost 8 bases to trimming and J lost 7 bases, with 5 bases between them. The CDR3 is CASSGEKLFF. In DNA, the CDR3 is TGTGCCAGCTCGGGTGAAAAACTGTTTTTT.

This chain connects TRBV9 to TRBJ2-1, with TRBD2 as a possible D gene (6 bases). The CDR3 runs to 14 residues. Trimming pared 0 bases from V and 4 bases from J, leaving 8 bases between. Looked up from germline, CDR1 is SGDLS and CDR2 is YYNGEE. The chain's CDR3 is CASSVGGIYNEQFF. The CDR3 nucleotides read TGTGCCAGCAGCGTAGGCGGGATTTACAATGAGCAGTTCTTC.